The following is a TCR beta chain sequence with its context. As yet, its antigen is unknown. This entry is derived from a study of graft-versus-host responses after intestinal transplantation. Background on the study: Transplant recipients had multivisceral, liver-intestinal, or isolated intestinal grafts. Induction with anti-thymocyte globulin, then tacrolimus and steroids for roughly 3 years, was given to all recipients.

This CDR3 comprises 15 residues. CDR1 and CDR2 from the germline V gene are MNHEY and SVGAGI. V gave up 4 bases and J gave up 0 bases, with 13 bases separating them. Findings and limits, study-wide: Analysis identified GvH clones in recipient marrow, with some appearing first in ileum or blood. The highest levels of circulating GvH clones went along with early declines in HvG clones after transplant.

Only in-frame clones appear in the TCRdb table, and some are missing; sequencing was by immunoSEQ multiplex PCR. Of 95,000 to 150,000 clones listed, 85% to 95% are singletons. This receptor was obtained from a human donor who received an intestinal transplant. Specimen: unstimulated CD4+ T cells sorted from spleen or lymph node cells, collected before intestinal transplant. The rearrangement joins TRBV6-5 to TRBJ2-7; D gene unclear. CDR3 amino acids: CASSSLEGSSYEQYF. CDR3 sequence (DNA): TGTGCCAGCAGTTCCTTGGAAGGGTCCTCCTACGAGCAGTACTTC.